This TCR beta chain was captured in a study of tumor-infiltrating lymphocytes in primary liver carcinoma. V was cut by 9 bases and J by 6 bases, with 17 bases left in between. The germline CDR1 and CDR2 sequences are SGHNT and YYREEE (reference sequence). The CDR3 loop spans 13 amino acids. DNA and RNA were both co-extracted from about 19-30 mg of bulk tissue that had not been sorted. Using a constant-region primer together with ProtoScript II reverse transcriptase, TCR beta cDNA was made from 500 to 650 ng of total RNA. Amplification in three nested multiplex PCR rounds with slightly modified ARM-PCR gave rise to TCR beta libraries. The two initial PCR rounds, around 11 cycles each, used TRBV1-TRBV30 forward and C-beta reverse primers. TCRdb re-derived calls from the multiplex PCR reads in MiXCR, one entry per CDR3 protein. The repertoire has 95,000 to 100,000 distinct CDR3 sequences, around 71% of them found once; the top ten carry roughly 12%.

This receptor was obtained from a woman aged 55-69 years with primary liver carcinoma and hepatitis B virus infection. The chain uses TRBV5-4 and TRBJ2-3; D is undetermined. Sequenced input: liver tumor tissue from sampling region 2. As for subset: tumor region T2, inferior pole. In DNA, the CDR3 is TGTGCCAACAGTACCCCGGCCGTCGATACGCAGTATTTT. This codes for CANSTPAVDTQYF.